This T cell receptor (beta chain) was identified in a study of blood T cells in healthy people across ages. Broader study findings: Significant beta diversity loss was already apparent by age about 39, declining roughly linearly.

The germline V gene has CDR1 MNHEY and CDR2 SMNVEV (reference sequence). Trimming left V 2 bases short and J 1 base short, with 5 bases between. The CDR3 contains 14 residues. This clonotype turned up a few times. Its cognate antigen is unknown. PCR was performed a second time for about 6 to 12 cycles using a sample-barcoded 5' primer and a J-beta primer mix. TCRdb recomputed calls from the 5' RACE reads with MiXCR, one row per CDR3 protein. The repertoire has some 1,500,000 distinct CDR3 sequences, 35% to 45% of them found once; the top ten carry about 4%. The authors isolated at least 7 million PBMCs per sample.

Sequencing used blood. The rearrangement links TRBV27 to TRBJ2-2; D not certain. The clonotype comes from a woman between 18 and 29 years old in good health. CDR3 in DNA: TGTGCCAGCAGTTTACTTGAGAACACCGGGGAGCTGTTTTTT. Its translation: CASSLLENTGELFF.